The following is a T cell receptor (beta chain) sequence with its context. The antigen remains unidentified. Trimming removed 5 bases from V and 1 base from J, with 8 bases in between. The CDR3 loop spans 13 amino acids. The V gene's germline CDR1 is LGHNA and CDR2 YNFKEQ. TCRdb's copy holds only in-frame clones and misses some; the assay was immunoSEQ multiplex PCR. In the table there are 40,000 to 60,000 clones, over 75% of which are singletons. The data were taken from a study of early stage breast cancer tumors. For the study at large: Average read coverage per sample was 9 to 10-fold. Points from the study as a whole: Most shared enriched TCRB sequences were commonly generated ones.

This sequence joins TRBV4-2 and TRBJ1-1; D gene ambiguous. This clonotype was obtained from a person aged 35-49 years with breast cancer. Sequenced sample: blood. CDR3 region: CASSLSRNTEAFF. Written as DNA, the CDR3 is TGTGCCAGCAGCTTATCCCGGAACACTGAAGCTTTCTTT.